The present T cell receptor beta chain was sequenced within a study of T cell changes during pregnancy in multiple sclerosis. Trimming cost V 1 base and J 8 bases; bases outside gene matches: 4. Germline V gene lookup returns CDR1 SGHDN and CDR2 FVKESK. CDR3 length: 13 residues. TCRdb keeps only in-frame clones here, not all; method: immunoSEQ multiplex PCR. The repertoire includes under 100,000 clones, around 93% of them detected once, and over 2% sits in the top ten. This chain joins TRBV14 and TRBJ1-2; TRBD1 matches 7 bases. Material: peripheral blood, obtained in the third trimester of pregnancy. The sequence was obtained from a female donor with multiple sclerosis, enrolled in a pregnancy study. The CDR3 DNA reads as TGTGCCAGCAGCCAAGCAGGGGGGAACGGCTACACCTTC. Encoded protein: CASSQAGGNGYTF. Together with reference TRBV14 and TRBJ1-2, the CDR3 gives the full variable domain: EAGVTQFPSHSVIEKGQTVTLRCDPISGHDNLYWYRRVMGKEIKFLLHFVKESKQDESGMPNNRFLAERTGGTYSTLKVQPAELEDSGVYFCASSQAGGNGYTFGSGTRLTVV.